The source of this TCR beta chain is a study of shared clonotypes between healthy human individuals. This clone was observed at least ten times. Trimming removed 2 bases from V and 3 bases from J; junction bases left unmatched: 15. Looked up from germline, CDR1 is GTSNPN and CDR2 is SVGIG (reference sequence). The CDR3 is 18 residues long. Under the authors' procedure: ImmunoSEQ yielded junction-only sequences lacking quality scores, so filtering differed. Method: immunoSEQ multiplex PCR; TCRdb's copy keeps in-frame clones and lacks some. That table furnishes V, J and clone size, whereas the DNA furnished D and trimming. The sample lists about 1.1 million clones; roughly 77% were seen once.

This sequence was found in a man in his late teens or twenties in good health. Some clones in this sample may be carry-over from other donors' samples. Sequencing used memory CD4+ T cells from PBMCs. Indicated subset: CD45RA-negative fraction. The V gene is TRBV30, the J gene TRBJ2-7; 11 bases map to TRBD2. CDR3 DNA sequence: TGTGCCTGGAGTAGGAAGGCCCGCGGTACTAGCGGGGGCTACGAGCAGTACTTC. It yields the protein CAWSRKARGTSGGYEQYF.